This T cell receptor beta chain appears in the sequencing data of a study of T cells in Graves' hyperthyroidism and ophthalmopathy. Study outcomes and limitations: Ophthalmopathy cases were set apart from stable hyperthyroidism by a 13 V-J model.

This clonotype was observed a few times. The antigen is undetermined. RNA transcripts yielded amplified TCR beta CDR3 regions. HTBI primers were used for first-round RT-PCR of the TCR CDR3. TCRdb reanalysed the multiplex PCR reads using MiXCR and keeps one entry per CDR3 protein. The sample holds a few hundred thousand distinct CDR3 sequences, around 13% seen once. Exclusion of a patient resulted from uncontrolled infection, other autoimmune disease, pregnancy or lactation. CDR1 is SGHRS and CDR2 is YFSETQ in the germline V gene. The CDR3 length is 16 residues. The J segment lost 6 bases and the V segment lost 0 bases, leaving 7 bases of the junction unmatched.

Sequencing was done on a sample of blood. The clonotype comes from a woman between 40 and 55 years old with Graves' hyperthyroidism. The chain employs TRBV5-1 and TRBJ2-1; 9 bases align to TRBD1. CDR3 bases: TGCGCCAGCAGCTTGGCCGAGGGACAGGGTATCAATGAGCAGTTCTTC. Protein: CASSLAEGQGINEQFF. Variable domain in full (rest from reference TRBV5-1 and TRBJ2-1): KAGVTQTPRYLIKTRGQQVTLSCSPISGHRSVSWYQQTPGQGLQFLFEYFSETQRNKGNFPGRFSGRQFSNSRSEMNVSTLELGDSALYLCASSLAEGQGINEQFFGPGTRLTVL.